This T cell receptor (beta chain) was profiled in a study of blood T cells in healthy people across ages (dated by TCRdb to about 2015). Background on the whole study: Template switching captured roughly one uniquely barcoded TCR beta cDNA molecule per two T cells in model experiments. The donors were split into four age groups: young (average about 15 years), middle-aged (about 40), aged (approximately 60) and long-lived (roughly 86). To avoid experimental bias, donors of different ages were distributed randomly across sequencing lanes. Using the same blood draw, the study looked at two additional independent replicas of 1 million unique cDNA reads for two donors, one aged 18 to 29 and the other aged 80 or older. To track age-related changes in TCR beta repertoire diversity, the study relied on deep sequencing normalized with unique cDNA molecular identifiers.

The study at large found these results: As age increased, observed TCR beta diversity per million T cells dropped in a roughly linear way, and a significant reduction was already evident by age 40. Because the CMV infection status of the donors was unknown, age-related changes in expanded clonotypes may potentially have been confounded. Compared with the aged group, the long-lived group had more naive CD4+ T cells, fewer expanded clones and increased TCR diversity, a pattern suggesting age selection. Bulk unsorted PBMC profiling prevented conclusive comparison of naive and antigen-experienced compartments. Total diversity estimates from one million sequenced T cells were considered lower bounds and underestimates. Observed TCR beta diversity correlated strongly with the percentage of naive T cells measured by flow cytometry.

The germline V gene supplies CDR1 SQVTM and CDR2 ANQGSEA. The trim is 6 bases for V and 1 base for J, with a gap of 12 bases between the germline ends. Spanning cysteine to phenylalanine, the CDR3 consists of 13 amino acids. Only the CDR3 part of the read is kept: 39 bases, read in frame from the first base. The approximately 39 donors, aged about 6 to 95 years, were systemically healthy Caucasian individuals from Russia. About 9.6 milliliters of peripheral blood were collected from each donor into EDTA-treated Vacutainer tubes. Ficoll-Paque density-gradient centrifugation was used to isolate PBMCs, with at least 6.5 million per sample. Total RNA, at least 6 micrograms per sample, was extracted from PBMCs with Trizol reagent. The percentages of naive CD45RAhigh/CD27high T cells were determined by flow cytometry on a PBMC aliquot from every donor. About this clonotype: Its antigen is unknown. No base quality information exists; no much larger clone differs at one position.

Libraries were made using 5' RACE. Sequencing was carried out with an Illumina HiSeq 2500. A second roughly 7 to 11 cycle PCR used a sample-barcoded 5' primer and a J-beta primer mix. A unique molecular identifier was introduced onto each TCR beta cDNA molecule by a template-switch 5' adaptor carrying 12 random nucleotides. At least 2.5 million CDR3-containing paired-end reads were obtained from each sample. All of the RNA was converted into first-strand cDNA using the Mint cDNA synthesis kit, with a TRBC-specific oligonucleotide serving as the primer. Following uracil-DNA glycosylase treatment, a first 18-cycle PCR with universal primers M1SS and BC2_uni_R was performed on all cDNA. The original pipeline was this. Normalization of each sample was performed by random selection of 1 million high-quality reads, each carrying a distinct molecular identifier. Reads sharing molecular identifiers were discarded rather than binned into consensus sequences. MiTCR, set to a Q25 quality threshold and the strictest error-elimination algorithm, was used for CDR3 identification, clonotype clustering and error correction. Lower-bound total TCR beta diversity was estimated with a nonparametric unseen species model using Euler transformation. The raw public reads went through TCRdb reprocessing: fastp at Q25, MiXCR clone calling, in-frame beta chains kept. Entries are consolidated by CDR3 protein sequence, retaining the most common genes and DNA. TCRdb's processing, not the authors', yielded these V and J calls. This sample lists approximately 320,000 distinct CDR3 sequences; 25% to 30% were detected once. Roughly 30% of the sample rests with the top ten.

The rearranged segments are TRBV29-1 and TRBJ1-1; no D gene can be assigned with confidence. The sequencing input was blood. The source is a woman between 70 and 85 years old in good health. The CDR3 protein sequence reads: CSVSAGSNTEAFF. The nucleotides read TGCAGCGTCTCCGCGGGCTCGAACACTGAAGCTTTCTTT.